The clone carrying this T cell receptor beta chain appeared once. As yet, its antigen is unknown. This sample was included in a study of shared clonotypes between healthy human individuals. Regarding the study as a whole: Clonotype sharing among donors, it was expected, would be affected by sequencing depth. Compared with memory subsets, naive subsets generally had larger estimated richness.

Several immunoSEQ 96-well plates shared each subset's DNA, each plate a replicate. As processed by the authors: From ImmunoSEQ came sequences covering only the junction and carrying no quality scores, so filtering differed. Sequenced by immunoSEQ multiplex PCR; TCRdb stores in-frame clones only, minus some. The V and J calls and clone size come from that table; D and trimming were worked out from the DNA. The sample holds about 330,000 clones, 87% seen once. Germline V lookup: CDR1 MNHEY, CDR2 SVGAGI. This CDR3 is 14 amino acids long. V was shortened by 5 bases and J by 0 bases, with 10 bases between the two germline ends.

The chain carries TRBV6-5 and TRBJ1-1; D may be TRBD1 (5 bases). Sequencing used memory CD8+ T cells sorted from blood. Subset of the sample: CD45RO+ cells pooled with CCR7-negative TemRA cells. The source of this sequence is a man younger than 35 in good health. The CDR3, as DNA: TGTGCCAGCAGTCCCGGGGGGATGAACACTGAAGCTTTCTTT. Translation: CASSPGGMNTEAFF.